This T cell receptor (beta chain) was recovered during a study of blood T cell repertoires in COVID-19. Overall study: PBMCs, B-cell-depleted T cells, or T cells provided the cDNA or gDNA that made up the material.

TCRdb's table, derived via immunoSEQ multiplex PCR, lists solely in-frame clones and lacks some. The sample carries approximately 260,000 clones, 70% to 90% recorded once. The junction had 4 bases not matched to a gene; V was cut back by 2 bases and J by 1 base. The CDR3 sequence is 17 residues long. Germline V lookup: CDR1 SGDLS, CDR2 YYNGEE. The sample consisted of peripheral blood. This sequence was found in a woman in her thirties or forties who had recovered from COVID-19. The chain recombines TRBV9 with TRBJ2-1; 12 bases match TRBD1. The CDR3 sequence is CASSVTGQGASYNEQFF. CDR3 bases: TGTGCCAGCAGCGTTACGGGACAGGGGGCGTCCTACAATGAGCAGTTCTTC.